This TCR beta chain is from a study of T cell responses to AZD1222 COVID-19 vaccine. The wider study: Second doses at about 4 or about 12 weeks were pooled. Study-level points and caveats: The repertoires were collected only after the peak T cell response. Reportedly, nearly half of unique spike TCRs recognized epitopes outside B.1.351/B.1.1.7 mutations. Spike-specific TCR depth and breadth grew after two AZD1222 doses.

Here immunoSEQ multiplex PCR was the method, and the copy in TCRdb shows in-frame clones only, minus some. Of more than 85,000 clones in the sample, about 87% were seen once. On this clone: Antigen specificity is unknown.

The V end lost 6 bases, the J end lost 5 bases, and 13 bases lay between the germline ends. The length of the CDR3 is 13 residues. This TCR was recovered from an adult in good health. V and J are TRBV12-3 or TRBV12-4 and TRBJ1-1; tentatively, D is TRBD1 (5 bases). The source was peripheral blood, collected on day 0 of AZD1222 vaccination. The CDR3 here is CASSPNWGTEAFF. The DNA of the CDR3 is TGTGCCAGCAGCCCCAACTGGGGGACTGAAGCTTTCTTT.